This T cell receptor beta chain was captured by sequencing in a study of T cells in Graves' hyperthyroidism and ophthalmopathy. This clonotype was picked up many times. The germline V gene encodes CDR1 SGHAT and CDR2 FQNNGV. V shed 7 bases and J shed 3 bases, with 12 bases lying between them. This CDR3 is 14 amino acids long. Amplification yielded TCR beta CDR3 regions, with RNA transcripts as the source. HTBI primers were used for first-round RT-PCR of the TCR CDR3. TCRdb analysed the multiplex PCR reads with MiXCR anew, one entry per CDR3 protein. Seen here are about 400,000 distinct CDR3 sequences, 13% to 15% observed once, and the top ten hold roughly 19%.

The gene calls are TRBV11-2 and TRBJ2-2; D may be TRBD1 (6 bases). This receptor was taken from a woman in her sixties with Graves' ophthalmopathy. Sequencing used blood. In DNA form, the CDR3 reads TGTGCCAGCACCCCTCCAGGGGACACCGGGGAGCTGTTTTTT. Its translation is CASTPPGDTGELFF.